These T cell receptor beta chains were read from a single sample in a study of T cells after yellow fever vaccination. A single record per CDR3 protein comes from TCRdb applying MiXCR to the 5' RACE reads. This sample has over 200,000 distinct CDR3 sequences, with approximately 6.3% found just once. Sequences were derived from CD4+ T cells sorted from PBMCs, sampled on the day of the yellow fever booster vaccination. These receptors all stem from a man aged 25 to 40 who received the YFV17D yellow fever vaccine. The conserved cysteine and the conserved F or W are not part of the CDR3 here.

TRBJ2-3 TRBV24-1 ATSAGSTSTDTQY
TRBJ2-4 TRBV12-3/TRBV12-4 ASSTTGKAKNIQY
TRBJ1-5 TRBV12-3/TRBV12-4 ASSRTGRNQPQH
TRBJ2-5 TRBV29-1 SASPFFTYQETQY
TRBJ2-1 TRBV7-9 ASRETGGNEQF
TRBJ2-7 TRBV14 ASSPRRLAGVSEQY
TRBJ2-1 TRBV5-1 ASSITSMSSYNEQF
TRBJ2-1 TRBV7-9 ASTFVGGPSSYNEQF
TRBJ2-7 TRBV4-2 ASSPLTSGRFYEQY
TRBJ1-1 TRBV29-1 SVARVNTEAF
TRBJ2-3 TRBV7-3 ASSAGLLASTDTQY
TRBJ2-3 TRBV27 ASSSPASTDTQY
TRBJ1-6 TRBV12-3/TRBV12-4 ASTGQSSSPLH
TRBJ2-1 TRBV7-2 ASSSGPPSYNEQF
TRBJ2-3 TRBV9 ASRTGTSGSSDTQY
TRBJ1-1 TRBV5-1 ASRPVDGEAF
TRBJ1-3 TRBV7-2 ASSLQVSSGNTIY
TRBJ2-1 TRBV25-1 ASSASGGRPNEQF
TRBJ2-5 TRBV20-1 SAPPGLGQETQY
TRBJ2-7 TRBV15 ATSRDLGWKEY
TRBJ2-7 TRBV5-1 ASSLSPSGASYEQY
TRBJ2-1 TRBV7-2 ATGSSSYNEQF
TRBJ1-3 TRBV12-3/TRBV12-4 ASSPRNSGNTIY
TRBJ2-7 TRBV5-1 ASSWGDRAHEQY
TRBJ2-1 TRBV7-9 ASRPREYNEQF
TRBJ1-2 TRBV18 ASSPSGRDYGYT
TRBJ2-7 TRBV7-8 ASSPWTGEGNEQY
TRBJ2-5 TRBV2 ASSEGWMTSPETQY
TRBJ1-1 TRBV2 ADPPLSRQVRGNTEAF
TRBJ2-1 TRBV20-1 SAREAAANPF
TRBJ1-1 TRBV12-3/TRBV12-4 ASTAGGGHVLNTEAF
TRBJ2-3 TRBV29-1 SVAESTDGDTQY
TRBJ2-7 TRBV6-2/TRBV6-3 ASSSITYEQY